The 24 T cell receptor beta chains given below trace back to one sample, sequenced in a study of monozygotic twins with inflammatory bowel disease. TCRdb re-called the 5' RACE reads, yielding one record per CDR3 amino acid sequence without DNA. The sample holds around 380,000 distinct CDR3 sequences. The sequenced sample consisted of blood. Source of these receptors: a human donor with ulcerative colitis or Crohn's disease, or a healthy co-twin of an affected twin (not recorded which).

The V call is TRBV28, the J call TRBJ2-2; TCRdb lists TRBD2, though no DNA is available to test this call. CDR1 MDHEN and CDR2 SYDVKM come from the germline V gene. The CDR3 contains 15 residues. CDR3 residues: CASSFWQEDTGELFF.

The chain employs TRBV27 and TRBJ1-2. The CDR3 length is 13 residues. Germline V gene data show CDR1 as MNHEY and CDR2 as SMNVEV (reference sequence). The CDR3 spells CASSLSAVYGYTF.

The chain carries TRBV5-1 and TRBJ2-5. From germline, CDR1 is SGHRS and CDR2 YFSETQ. The CDR3 has 13 amino acids. CDR3 amino acids: CASSLERKETQYF.

The V call is TRBV7-2, the J call TRBJ2-2; no DNA is available, so the TRBD2 call from TCRdb remains unchecked. This CDR3 comprises 16 residues. Germline CDR1 is SGHTA and CDR2 is FQGNSA. CDR3 sequence reads: CASSPRLDKGSGELFF.

This chain uses TRBV5-1 with TRBJ2-3; the TCRdb D gene call, TRBD2, has no DNA to confirm it. Germline assignment: CDR1 SGHRS and CDR2 YFSETQ. The CDR3 contains 13 residues. CDR3 region: CASSGPAEDTQYF.

This chain joins TRBV6-1 and TRBJ2-5; TCRdb's D call of TRBD1 is untestable without DNA. There are 16 residues in the CDR3. Germline CDR1 reads MNHNS; CDR2 reads SASEGT. The CDR3 loop is CASSAQGKGSAETQYF.

This rearrangement joins TRBV6-5 to TRBJ1-5; the D call of TRBD1 rests on TCRdb alone, since no DNA is present to check it. Per germline, CDR1 MNHEY and CDR2 SVGAGI. This CDR3 has 16 amino acids. CDR3 region: CASSYGWTGRNQPQHF.

The chain carries TRBV6-1 and TRBJ1-2; TCRdb reports TRBD1, a call that lacks DNA to check it against. CDR3 length: 14 residues. CDR1 and CDR2 from the germline V gene are MNHNS and SASEGT. CDR3 loop: CAISPSRTFYGYTF.

V and J are TRBV11-2 and TRBJ1-1; the D gene TCRdb calls, TRBD1, cannot be checked with no DNA. This CDR3 has 17 amino acids. The germline gives CDR1 SGHAT, CDR2 FQNNGV. CDR3: CASSLLQGRLMVTEAFF.

The chain combines TRBV9 with TRBJ1-1; TCRdb selects TRBD1, and the lack of DNA leaves this call unchecked. Looked up from germline, CDR1 is SGDLS and CDR2 is YYNGEE. This CDR3 contains 15 residues. This CDR3 is CASSATGTGNTEAFF.

The rearrangement links TRBV20-1 to TRBJ2-7. Germline lookup yields CDR1 DFQATT and CDR2 SNEGSKA (reference sequence). This CDR3 is built from 17 residues. CDR3 sequence reads: CSARDQSKVYSVYEQYF.

This CDR3 is CASRSGTESREQYF. The chain is built from TRBV27 and TRBJ2-7; the TRBD1 assignment by TCRdb is unverifiable without DNA. This CDR3 has 14 residues. Germline V gene data show CDR1 as MNHEY and CDR2 as SMNVEV (reference sequence).

This chain links TRBV7-3 with TRBJ2-3; TCRdb's D gene call, TRBD2, goes unchecked for lack of DNA. Per germline, CDR1 SGHTA and CDR2 FQGTGA. The CDR3 runs 14 residues. CDR3 protein: CASASGSGTDTQYF.

This chain joins TRBV11-2 and TRBJ2-2; TCRdb's D gene call, TRBD1, goes unchecked for lack of DNA. Germline V gene lookup returns CDR1 SGHAT and CDR2 FQNNGV. The CDR3 is 16 residues long. CDR3 protein: CASSKGSTGVPGELFF.

The chain employs TRBV10-3 and TRBJ1-2. This CDR3 is 14 amino acids long. Per germline, CDR1 ENHRY and CDR2 SYGVKD. The CDR3 protein is CAISPGTQGKGYTF.

The chain employs TRBV2 and TRBJ2-1; TCRdb names TRBD2, which stays unverified in the absence of DNA. Germline CDR1 reads SNHLY; CDR2 reads FYNNEI. The CDR3 sequence is 16 residues long. The CDR3 spells CASSRGLAGGPEEQFF.

V is TRBV19 and J is TRBJ1-1; TCRdb names TRBD1, which stays unverified in the absence of DNA. The CDR3 is 12 residues long. CDR1 is LNHDA, CDR2 SQIVND, per germline (reference sequence). The CDR3 spells CASIGRNTEAFF.

This sequence joins TRBV4-1 and TRBJ2-1; TCRdb designates TRBD1, a call that cannot be tested without DNA. Germline values: CDR1 MGHRA, CDR2 YSYEKL. CDR3 size: 15 residues. CDR3 protein: CASSQRGRGGNEQFF.

This chain joins TRBV11-2 and TRBJ1-2; TCRdb gives TRBD1 as the D gene, but with no DNA this cannot be confirmed. This CDR3 is 15 amino acids long. CDR1 is SGHAT and CDR2 is FQNNGV in the germline V gene. The CDR3 spells CASSLAAQGSYGYTF.

This rearrangement joins TRBV20-1 to TRBJ1-2; TCRdb outputs TRBD1, but without DNA this stays unchecked. Germline CDR1 and CDR2: DFQATT and SNEGSKA (reference sequence). The CDR3 runs to 15 residues. The CDR3 protein is CSASQRDRGIYGYTF.

The chain uses TRBV27 and TRBJ2-5; TCRdb's assignment of TRBD1 cannot be checked, as there is no DNA. Germline values: CDR1 MNHEY, CDR2 SMNVEV (reference sequence). The CDR3 contains 14 residues. The CDR3 reads CASSFGGRPETQYF.

The chain has TRBV5-1 and TRBJ1-2; the D call of TRBD1 rests on TCRdb alone, since no DNA is present to check it. Germline CDR1 is SGHRS and CDR2 is YFSETQ. This CDR3 contains 14 residues. CDR3 amino acids: CASSSNTGRSMYTF. Based on the CDR3 plus reference TRBV5-1 and TRBJ1-2, the full variable domain is KAGVTQTPRYLIKTRGQQVTLSCSPISGHRSVSWYQQTPGQGLQFLFEYFSETQRNKGNFPGRFSGRQFSNSRSEMNVSTLELGDSALYLCASSSNTGRSMYTFGSGTRLTVV.

The V call is TRBV25-1, the J call TRBJ2-7; TCRdb proposes TRBD1, but this gene call is untestable without DNA. The germline V gene has CDR1 MGHDK and CDR2 SYGVNS. This CDR3 contains 14 residues. The CDR3 here is CASSYGASPYEQYF.

The J gene is TRBJ1-6, the V gene TRBV20-1; lacking DNA, the TRBD1 call made by TCRdb goes unchecked. Germline V lookup: CDR1 DFQATT, CDR2 SNEGSKA (reference sequence). CDR3 length equals 16 residues. CDR3 sequence reads: CSARDRDSLGNSPLHF.